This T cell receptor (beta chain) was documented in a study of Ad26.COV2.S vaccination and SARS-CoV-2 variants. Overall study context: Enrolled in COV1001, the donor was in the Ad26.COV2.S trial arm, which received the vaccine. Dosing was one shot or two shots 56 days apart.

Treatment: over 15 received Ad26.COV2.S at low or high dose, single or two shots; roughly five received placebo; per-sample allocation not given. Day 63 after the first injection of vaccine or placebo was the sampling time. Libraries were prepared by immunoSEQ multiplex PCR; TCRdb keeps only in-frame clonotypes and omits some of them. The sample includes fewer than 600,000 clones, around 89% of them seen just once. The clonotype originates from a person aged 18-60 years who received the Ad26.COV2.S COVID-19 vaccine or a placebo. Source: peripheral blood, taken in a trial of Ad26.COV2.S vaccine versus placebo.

CDR3 residues: CASSFGGIPEAFF. The CDR3 DNA sequence: TGTGCCAGCAGTTTCGGGGGGATACCTGAAGCTTTCTTT. The V call is TRBV6-2 or TRBV6-3, the J call TRBJ1-1; D possibly corresponds to TRBD1 (5 bases). Trimming took 4 bases from V and 6 from J, leaving 12 bases between them. The CDR3 is 13 residues long. Germline assignment: CDR1 MNHEY and CDR2 SVGEGT.